This T cell receptor beta chain was observed in a study of OX40 agonist ivuxolimab in advanced cancers. In the case of this clone: This sample also contains other DNA sequences that code for the same CDR3.

Germline V lookup: CDR1 SQVTM, CDR2 ANQGSEA. V lost 4 bases, J lost 8 bases, and 8 bases lay in between. This CDR3 has 10 residues. The repertoire was sequenced with immunoSEQ multiplex PCR; TCRdb's copy has only in-frame clones and lacks some. The sample yields more than 45,000 clones, around 87% seen once. The sample was CD4+ or CD8+ T cells sorted from blood, taken in a trial of the OX40 agonist ivuxolimab. The sequence was obtained from an adult with an advanced solid tumor such as melanoma, head and neck, liver or kidney cancer. The V and J genes are TRBV29-1 and TRBJ1-1, with D uncertain. CDR3 coding DNA: TGCAGCGTTGTCAGTCGGGAAGCTTTCTTT. Protein: CSVVSREAFF.